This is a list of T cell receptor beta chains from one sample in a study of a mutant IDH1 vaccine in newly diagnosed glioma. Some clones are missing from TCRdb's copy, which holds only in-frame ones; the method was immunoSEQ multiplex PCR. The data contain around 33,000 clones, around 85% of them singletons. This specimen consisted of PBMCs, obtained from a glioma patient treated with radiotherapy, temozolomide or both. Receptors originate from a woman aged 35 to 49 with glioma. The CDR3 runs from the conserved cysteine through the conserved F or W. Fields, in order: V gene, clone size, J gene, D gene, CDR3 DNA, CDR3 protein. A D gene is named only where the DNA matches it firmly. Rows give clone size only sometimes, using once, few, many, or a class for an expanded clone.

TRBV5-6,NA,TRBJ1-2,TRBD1,TGTGCCAGCAGCTTGCTGGGACAGGGGCATGGCTACACCTTC,CASSLLGQGHGYTF
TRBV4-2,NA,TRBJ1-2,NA,TGTGCCAGCAGCCTCCTAAAGGATCCCTATGGCTACACCTTC,CASSLLKDPYGYTF
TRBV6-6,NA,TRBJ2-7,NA,TGTGCCAGCAGTTACAGCGGAAGGGATATATACGAGCAGTACTTC,CASSYSGRDIYEQYF
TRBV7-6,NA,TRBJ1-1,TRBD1,TGTGCCAGCGGGGGGGCCGGGACAGGGAACACTGAAGCTTTCTTT,CASGGAGTGNTEAFF
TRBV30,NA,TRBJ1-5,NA,TGTGCCTGGAGTGTAGGGGTTAACAATCAGCCCCAGCATTTT,CAWSVGVNNQPQHF
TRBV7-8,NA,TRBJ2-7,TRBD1,TGTGCCAGCAGCTTAGCGCTAGGACAGGGGGTTTCCGAGCAGTACTTC,CASSLALGQGVSEQYF
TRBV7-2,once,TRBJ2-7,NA,TGTGCCAGCAGCTTAGTAGGACAGACTACCTACGAGCAGTACTTC,CASSLVGQTTYEQYF
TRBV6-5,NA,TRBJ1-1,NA,TGTGCCAGCAGTTACACCCTACAGAACACTGAAGCTTTCTTT,CASSYTLQNTEAFF
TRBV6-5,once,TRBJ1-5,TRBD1,TGTGCCAGCAGGCCCGGGACAGGGGGCTATCAGCCCCAGCATTTT,CASRPGTGGYQPQHF
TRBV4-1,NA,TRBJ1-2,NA,TGCGCCAGCAGCCAAGATGGAGGGTATGGCTACACCTTC,CASSQDGGYGYTF
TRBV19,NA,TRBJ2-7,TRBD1,TGTGCCAGTAGCCGAAGGACAGGTGATTACTCCTACGAGCAGTACTTC,CASSRRTGDYSYEQYF
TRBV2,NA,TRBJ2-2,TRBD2,TGTGCCAGCAGTGCGAAGGCGGGAGAGGTCGGGGAGCTGTTTTTT,CASSAKAGEVGELFF
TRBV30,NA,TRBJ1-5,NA,TGTGCCTGGAGTCGGGAGGGGAGGAGCAATCAGCCCCAGCATTTT,CAWSREGRSNQPQHF